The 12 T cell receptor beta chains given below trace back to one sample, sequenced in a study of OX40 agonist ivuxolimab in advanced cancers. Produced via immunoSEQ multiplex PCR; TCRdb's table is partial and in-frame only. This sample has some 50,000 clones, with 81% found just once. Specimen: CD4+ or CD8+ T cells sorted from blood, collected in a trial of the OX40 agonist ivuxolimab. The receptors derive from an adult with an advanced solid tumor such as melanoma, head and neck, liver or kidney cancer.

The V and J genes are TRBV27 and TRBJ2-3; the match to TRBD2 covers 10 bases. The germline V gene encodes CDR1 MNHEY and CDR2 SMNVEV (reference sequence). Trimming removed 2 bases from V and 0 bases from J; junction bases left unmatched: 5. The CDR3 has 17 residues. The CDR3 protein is CASSLLAGAASTDTQYF. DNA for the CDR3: TGTGCCAGCAGTTTACTAGCGGGGGCCGCTAGCACAGATACGCAGTATTTT.

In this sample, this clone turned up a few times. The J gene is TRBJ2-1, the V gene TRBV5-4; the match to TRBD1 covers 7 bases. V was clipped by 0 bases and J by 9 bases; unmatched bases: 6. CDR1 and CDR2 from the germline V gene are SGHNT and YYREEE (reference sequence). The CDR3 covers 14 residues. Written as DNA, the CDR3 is TGTGCCAGCAGCTTGGGACAGGGTAGCGCTGAGCAGTTCTTC. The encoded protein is CASSLGQGSAEQFF. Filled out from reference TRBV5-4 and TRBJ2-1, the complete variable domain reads ETGVTQSPTHLIKTRGQQVTLRCSSQSGHNTVSWYQQALGQGPQFIFQYYREEENGRGNFPPRFSGLQFPNYSSELNVNALELDDSALYLCASSLGQGSAEQFFGPGTRLTVL.

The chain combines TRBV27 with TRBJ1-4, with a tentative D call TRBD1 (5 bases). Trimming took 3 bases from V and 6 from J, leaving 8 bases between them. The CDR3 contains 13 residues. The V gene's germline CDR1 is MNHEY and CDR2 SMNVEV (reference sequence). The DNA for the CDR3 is TGTGCCAGCAGTTTCTTGGGGGATGAAAAACTGTTTTTT. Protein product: CASSFLGDEKLFF.

CDR3: CASTYSTTGLGYTF. The CDR3 DNA sequence: TGTGCCAGCACTTATTCCACCACAGGGCTCGGCTACACCTTC. The chain is built from TRBV6-5 and TRBJ1-2, with D possibly matching TRBD1 (6 bases). This CDR3 contains 14 residues. V was pared by 7 bases and J by 8 bases, with 20 bases between. The germline gives CDR1 MNHEY, CDR2 SVGAGI.

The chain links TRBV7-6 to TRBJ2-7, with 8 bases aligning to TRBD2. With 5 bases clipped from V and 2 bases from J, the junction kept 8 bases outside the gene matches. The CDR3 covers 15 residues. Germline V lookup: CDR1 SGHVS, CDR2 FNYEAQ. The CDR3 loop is CASSRGHSGTYEQYF. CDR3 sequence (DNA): TGTGCCAGCAGCCGGGGGCATAGCGGGACCTACGAGCAGTACTTC.

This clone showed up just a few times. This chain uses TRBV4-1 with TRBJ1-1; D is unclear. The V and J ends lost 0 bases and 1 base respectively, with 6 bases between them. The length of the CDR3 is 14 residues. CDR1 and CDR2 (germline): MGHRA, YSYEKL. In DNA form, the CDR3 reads TGCGCCAGCAGCCAAGATCCAGCGAACACTGAAGCTTTCTTT. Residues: CASSQDPANTEAFF.

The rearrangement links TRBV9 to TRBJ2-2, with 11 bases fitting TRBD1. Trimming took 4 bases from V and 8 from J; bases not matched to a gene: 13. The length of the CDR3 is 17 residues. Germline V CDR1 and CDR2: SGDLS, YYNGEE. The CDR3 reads CASSSRTGGAGGGELFF. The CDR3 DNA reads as TGTGCCAGCAGCTCGCGGACAGGGGGCGCAGGAGGAGGGGAGCTGTTTTTT.

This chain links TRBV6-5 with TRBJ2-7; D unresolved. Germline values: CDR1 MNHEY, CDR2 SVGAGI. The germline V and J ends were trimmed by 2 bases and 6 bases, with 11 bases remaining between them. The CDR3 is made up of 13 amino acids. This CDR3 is CASSYLELAEQYF. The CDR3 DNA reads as TGTGCCAGCAGTTACCTCGAGTTGGCCGAGCAGTACTTC.

The CDR3 loop reads CASRSGLADTGELFF. DNA for the CDR3: TGTGCCAGCAGGTCGGGACTAGCGGACACCGGGGAGCTGTTTTTT. The chain joins TRBV28 to TRBJ2-2, with 11 bases that match TRBD2. From germline, CDR1 is MDHEN and CDR2 SYDVKM. Trimming took 6 bases from V and 3 from J; bases not matched to a gene: 3. The CDR3 has 15 amino acids.

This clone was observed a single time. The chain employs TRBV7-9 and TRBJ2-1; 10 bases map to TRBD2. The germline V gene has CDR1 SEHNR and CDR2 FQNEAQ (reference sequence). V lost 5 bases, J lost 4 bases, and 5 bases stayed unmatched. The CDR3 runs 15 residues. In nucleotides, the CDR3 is TGTGCCAGCAGCCAACCGACTAGCGGGTACAATGAGCAGTTCTTC. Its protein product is CASSQPTSGYNEQFF.

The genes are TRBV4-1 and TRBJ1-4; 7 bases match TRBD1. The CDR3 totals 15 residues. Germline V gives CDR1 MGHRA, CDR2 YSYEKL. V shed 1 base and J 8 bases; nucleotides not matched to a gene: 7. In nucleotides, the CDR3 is TGCGCCAGCAGCCAAGCCATCACAGGGGACGAAAAACTGTTTTTT. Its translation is CASSQAITGDEKLFF.

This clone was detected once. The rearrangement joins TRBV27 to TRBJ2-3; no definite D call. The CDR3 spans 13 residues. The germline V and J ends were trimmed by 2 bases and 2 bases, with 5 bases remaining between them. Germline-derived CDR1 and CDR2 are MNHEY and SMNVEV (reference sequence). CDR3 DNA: TGTGCCAGCAGTTTAAGTATCACAGATACGCAGTATTTT. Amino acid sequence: CASSLSITDTQYF.